This T cell receptor (beta chain) was found in a study of cytomegalovirus exposure and HLA in healthy donors. Findings of the study overall: A later analysis linked 15,000 to 20,000 TCR beta sequences to HLA alleles at 0.05 false discovery rate. Likely technical artifact: a cluster of highly shared sequence variants. A later analysis reportedly identified an Asian-associated ancestry cluster as carrying fewer N-insertions than the roughly 700-donor mean. In an earlier analysis, most TCR beta V segments were productive about 87% or about 30% of the time.

Turning to this clone: Antigen: not known.

Primers: 60 Vbeta forward and 13 Jbeta reverse. Clones were read by immunoSEQ multiplex PCR, and TCRdb kept only the in-frame ones, dropping some. Of 220,000 or so clones listed, roughly 70% were seen once; the top ten hold 1.8%. Looked up from germline, CDR1 is MDHEN and CDR2 is SYDVKM. The CDR3 has 12 residues. Trimming shortened V by 5 bases and J by 5 bases, and 7 bases separated the two germline ends. The chain links TRBV28 to TRBJ2-1; no firm D call. The sequence was collected from a woman under 40 in good health and CMV-seronegative. Sequencing input: PBMCs. The CDR3: CASSLLHNEQFF. DNA for the CDR3: TGTGCCAGCAGTCTACTACACAATGAGCAGTTCTTC.